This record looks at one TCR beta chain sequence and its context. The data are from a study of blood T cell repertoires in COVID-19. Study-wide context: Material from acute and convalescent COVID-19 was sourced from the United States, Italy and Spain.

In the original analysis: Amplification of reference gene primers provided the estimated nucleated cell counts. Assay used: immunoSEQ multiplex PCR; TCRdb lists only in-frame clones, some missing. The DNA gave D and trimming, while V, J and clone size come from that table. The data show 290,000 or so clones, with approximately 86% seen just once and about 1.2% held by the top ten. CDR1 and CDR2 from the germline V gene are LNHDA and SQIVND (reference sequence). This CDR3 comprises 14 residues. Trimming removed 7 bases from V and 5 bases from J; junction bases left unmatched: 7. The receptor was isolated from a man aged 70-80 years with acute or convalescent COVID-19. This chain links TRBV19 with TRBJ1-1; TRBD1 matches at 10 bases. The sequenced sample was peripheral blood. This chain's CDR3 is CASIGTGVWTEAFF. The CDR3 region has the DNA TGTGCCAGTATCGGGACAGGGGTTTGGACTGAAGCTTTCTTT.